The 18 T cell receptor beta chains in this list originate from one sample, sequenced in a study of human T cells and chemical hapten exposure. TCRdb analysed the RACE reads with MiXCR anew, one entry per CDR3 protein. The sample records about 80,000 distinct CDR3 sequences, around a tenth being singletons. The sample's time point: patch test 2, 6 weeks after DPC sensitization. Treatment of the sample: therapeutic diphenylcyclopropenone sensitization with weekly scalp DPC. Sequencing used whole blood, obtained in connection with sensitization to the hapten diphenylcyclopropenone (DPC). All receptors derive from a man aged 18 to 35 with alopecia areata. Some clones in this sample may be carry-over from other donors' samples.

Many counts were recorded for this clonotype. At one boundary the junction diverges from the germline segment, which might be a read error. The rearrangement joins TRBV6-6 to TRBJ1-1; the D is unclear. Germline V gene sequence: CDR1 MNHNY, CDR2 SVGAGI (reference sequence). CDR3 size: 13 residues. The CDR3 spells CASSSSVSGPLNF. CDR3 nucleotides: TGTGCCAGCAGTTCCAGCGTTTCCGGGCCCCTCAACTTT.

This clonotype appeared a few times. The chain is built from TRBV24-1 and TRBJ2-1; TRBD2 is a possible D gene (6 bases). The CDR3 runs 13 residues. Germline V CDR1 and CDR2: KGHDR, SFDVKD. V gave up 5 bases and J gave up 8 bases, with 12 bases separating them. This CDR3 is CATSAPGADEQFF. CDR3 DNA: TGTGCCACCAGTGCTCCGGGAGCTGATGAGCAGTTCTTC.

The DNA for the CDR3 is TGTGCCAGCAGCAGACAGGGTCCCCTCTTCGGGAACGAGCAGTACTTC. It specifies CASSRQGPLFGNEQYF. This chain uses TRBV5-6 with TRBJ2-7; 7 bases are shared with TRBD1. The CDR3 covers 16 residues. V lost 4 bases, J lost 5 bases, and 15 bases stayed unmatched. The germline V gene encodes CDR1 SGHDT and CDR2 YYEEEE.

This clonotype has a count of ten or more. V and J are TRBV18 and TRBJ1-6; D gene ambiguous. The CDR3 runs to 17 residues. V lost 1 base, J lost 7 bases, and 17 bases lay in between. From germline, CDR1 is KGHSH and CDR2 LQKENI. As DNA, the CDR3 is TGTGCCAGCTCACCACGGGAAGGGAACGGTCCGAATTCACCCCTCCACTTT. Its protein is CASSPREGNGPNSPLHF.

This chain links TRBV7-9 with TRBJ2-7; the D gene is possibly TRBD1 (5 bases). Germline values: CDR1 SEHNR, CDR2 FQNEAQ (reference sequence). The CDR3 length is 14 residues. V was shortened by 3 bases and J by 3 bases, with 12 bases between the two germline ends. CDR3 sequence: CASSLRREHYEQYF. For the CDR3, the DNA is TGTGCCAGCAGCTTGCGCAGGGAACACTACGAGCAGTACTTC.

There are many counts of this clonotype. V usage is TRBV9 and J usage is TRBJ2-7; 11 bases line up with TRBD1. Trimming removed 3 bases from V and 4 bases from J; junction bases left unmatched: 6. Per germline, CDR1 SGDLS and CDR2 YYNGEE. The CDR3 length is 15 residues. Written as DNA, the CDR3 is TGTGCCAGCAGCGCAGGGACAGGGGGACCATACGAGCAGTACTTC. This sequence encodes CASSAGTGGPYEQYF.

This clonotype occurred many times. CDR3: CASREPRDLEAFF. CDR3 nucleotides: TGTGCCAGCAGGGAACCGAGGGACCTTGAAGCTTTCTTT. The rearrangement uses TRBV7-2 and TRBJ1-1, with a tentative D call TRBD1 (5 bases). Per germline, CDR1 SGHTA and CDR2 FQGNSA. The V gene lost 6 bases and the J gene lost 7 bases, with 15 bases spanning the gap. The CDR3 loop spans 13 amino acids. The variable domain in full, completed from reference TRBV7-2 and TRBJ1-1, reads GAGVSQSPSNKVTEKGKDVELRCDPISGHTALYWYRQSLGQGLEFLIYFQGNSAPDKSGLPSDRFSAERTGGSVSTLTIQRTQQEDSAVYLCASREPRDLEAFFGQGTRLTVV.

This chain connects TRBV20-1 to TRBJ2-7; 9 positions match TRBD2. The CDR3 has 15 amino acids. CDR1 DFQATT and CDR2 SNEGSKA come from the germline V gene (reference sequence). V was clipped by 0 bases and J by 3 bases; unmatched bases: 6. The CDR3 coding sequence is TGCAGTGCTAGAGATTTGGCGGGGGGGTACTACGAGCAGTACTTC. Residues: CSARDLAGGYYEQYF.

This clonotype was seen at least ten times. In DNA form, the CDR3 reads TGTGCCAGCAGCTTAGAACAGGGCTCTTCCTACGAGCAGTACTTC. Protein product: CASSLEQGSSYEQYF. The chain links TRBV11-2 to TRBJ2-7; possibly TRBD1 for D (6 bases). CDR3 length: 15 residues. Germline V gene lookup returns CDR1 SGHAT and CDR2 FQNNGV. The ends were cut back, 0 bases at V and 1 base at J, with 10 bases in the middle.

The sample holds many counts of this clonotype. V is TRBV6-2 or TRBV6-3 and J is TRBJ2-2, with 7 nucleotides matching TRBD1. Germline-derived CDR1 and CDR2 are MNHEY and SVGEGT. This CDR3 region has 14 residues. V gave up 6 bases and J gave up 7 bases; unmatched junction bases: 8. The CDR3 DNA reads as TGTGCCAGCAGCCTGGGACAGAACTACGGGGAGCTGTTTTTT. Translated: CASSLGQNYGELFF.

This clonotype was seen at least ten times. The chain is built from TRBV27 and TRBJ2-7, with 7 bases identical to TRBD1. This CDR3 contains 14 residues. Losses at the gene ends were 4 bases for V and 5 bases for J; bases not matched to a gene: 8. CDR1 is MNHEY and CDR2 is SMNVEV in the germline V gene (reference sequence). CDR3 amino acids: CASSSRQGTDEQYV. CDR3 sequence (DNA): TGTGCCAGCAGTTCCAGACAGGGAACCGACGAGCAGTACGTC.

This clonotype was seen at least ten times. The rearrangement links TRBV11-2 to TRBJ2-5, with 8 positions matching TRBD2. This CDR3 is built from 16 residues. V was pared by 5 bases and J by 1 base, with 9 bases of the junction left unmatched. In germline, CDR1 is SGHAT, CDR2 FQNNGV. The CDR3 region is CASSPQLAGFQETQYF. The CDR3 DNA follows: TGTGCCAGCAGCCCCCAGTTAGCGGGGTTCCAAGAGACCCAGTACTTC. Supplemented by reference TRBV11-2 and TRBJ2-5, the full variable domain reads EAGVAQSPRYKIIEKRQSVAFWCNPISGHATLYWYQQILGQGPKLLIQFQNNGVVDDSQLPKDRFSAERLKGVDSTLKIQPAKLEDSAVYLCASSPQLAGFQETQYFGPGTRLLVL.

This clonotype was observed many times. This chain connects TRBV7-9 to TRBJ1-1; D is perhaps TRBD1 (5 bases). This CDR3 is 16 amino acids long. Trimming shortened V by 1 base and J by 0 bases, and 12 bases separated the two germline ends. CDR1 is SEHNR, CDR2 FQNEAQ, per germline (reference sequence). CDR3 region: CASSLGARQLNTEAFF. The CDR3 coding sequence is TGTGCCAGCAGCTTAGGTGCGAGACAGCTGAACACTGAAGCTTTCTTT.

The chain employs TRBV28 and TRBJ1-1, with TRBD1 identical over 7 bases. The CDR3 is made up of 15 amino acids. Germline V lookup: CDR1 MDHEN, CDR2 SYDVKM. V was pared by 6 bases and J by 0 bases, with 7 bases of the junction left unmatched. The CDR3 region has the DNA TGTGCCAGCAGATGGGACAGAAACATGAACACTGAAGCTTTCTTT. The encoded protein is CASRWDRNMNTEAFF.

The CDR3 loop is CASSFIRLAGGQETQYF. CDR3 nucleotides: TGTGCCAGCAGCTTCATCCGACTAGCGGGGGGGCAAGAGACCCAGTACTTC. This sequence joins TRBV7-9 and TRBJ2-5; 14 bases agree with TRBD2. The ends lost 3 bases at V and 2 bases at J; junction bases unmatched: 5. Per germline, CDR1 SEHNR and CDR2 FQNEAQ (reference sequence). The CDR3 is 17 amino acids.

CDR3 amino acids: CASSPPGRADNQPQHF. In DNA, the CDR3 is TGTGCCAGCTCACCCCCCGGACGGGCCGATAATCAGCCCCAGCATTTT. The chain has TRBV18 and TRBJ1-5; unclear D gene. Germline-derived CDR1 and CDR2 are KGHSH and LQKENI. The ends were cut back, 3 bases at V and 4 bases at J, with 16 bases in the middle. The CDR3 has 16 amino acids.

The chain is built from TRBV12-3 or TRBV12-4 and TRBJ1-5; D ambiguous. The CDR3 is made up of 15 amino acids. V lost 5 bases and J lost 0, with 11 bases in between. The CDR3, as DNA: TGTGCCAGCAGTCCCGGAGGGTTTAGCAATCAGCCCCAGCATTTT. The encoded protein is CASSPGGFSNQPQHF.

This clonotype was detected ten times or more. The V call is TRBV11-2, the J call TRBJ2-2, with D tentatively TRBD1 (6 bases). The length of the CDR3 is 13 residues. From germline, CDR1 is SGHAT and CDR2 FQNNGV. Between the trimmed V and J ends, which lost 7 bases and 5 bases, there was a span of 11 bases. The CDR3: CASNKRGTGELFF. CDR3 coding DNA: TGTGCCAGCAATAAGAGGGGGACCGGGGAGCTGTTTTTT.